This T cell receptor (beta chain) came from a study of cytomegalovirus exposure and HLA in healthy donors. Turning to the study itself: An early data release held around 80 million unique TCRs from HLA-typed donors. Whole-study findings and limits: A likely sequencing artifact accounted for one observed cluster of highly shared sequence variants. In a later analysis, TCR beta V- and J-gene trimming was associated with a missense DCLRE1C variant. Compared with the roughly 700-donor mean, an Asian-associated ancestry cluster reportedly had fewer N-insertions, according to a later analysis.

This clone was observed a single time. As yet, its antigen is unknown. The PCR was carried out with 60 Vbeta primers and 13 Jbeta primers. Sequencing used immunoSEQ multiplex PCR; TCRdb keeps in-frame clones, though not all of them. The data hold about 130,000 clones, with more than 70% observed a single time. CDR3 length: 14 amino acids. The germline V gene has CDR1 MDHEN and CDR2 SYDVKM. The origin of this receptor is a man younger than 45 in good health and CMV-seronegative. V gene TRBV28 combines with J gene TRBJ2-5; perhaps TRBD2 as D (6 bases). The J call may be in error: the DNA end matches TRBJ2-7 better. Material: PBMCs. The CDR3 is CASTGEARAYEQYF. CDR3 bases: TGTGCCAGCACCGGGGAGGCCAGGGCCTACGAGCAGTACTTC.